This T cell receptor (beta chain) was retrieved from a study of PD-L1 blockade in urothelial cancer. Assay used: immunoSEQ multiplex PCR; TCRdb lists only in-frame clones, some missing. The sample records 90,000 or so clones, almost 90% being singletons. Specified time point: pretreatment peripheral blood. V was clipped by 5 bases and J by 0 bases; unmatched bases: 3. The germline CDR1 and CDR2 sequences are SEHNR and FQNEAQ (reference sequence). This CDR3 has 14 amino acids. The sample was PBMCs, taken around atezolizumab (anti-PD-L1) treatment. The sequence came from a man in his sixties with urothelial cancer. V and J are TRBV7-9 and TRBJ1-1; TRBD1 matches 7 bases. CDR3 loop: CASSPTGVNTEAFF. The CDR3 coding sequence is TGTGCCAGCAGCCCAACAGGGGTGAACACTGAAGCTTTCTTT.